One sample yielded the 2 T cell receptor beta chains listed below, sequenced in a study of T cell repertoires in cytomegalovirus infection. These TCRs are of unknown antigen specificity. TCRdb re-derived calls from the reads in MiXCR, one entry per CDR3 protein. The table lists a few hundred thousand distinct CDR3 sequences, roughly a third of them singletons, with about 14% in the top ten. The sequences come from cultured PBMCs, collected from culture after CMV antigen stimulation. The receptor source for this set is a human donor in good health (CMV status not recorded). Some clones in this sample may be carry-over from other donors' samples.

This clonotype was counted a few times. The rearrangement links TRBV29-1 to TRBJ2-3, with D possibly TRBD2 on 6 matching bases. This CDR3 is built from 17 residues. CDR1 is SQVTM, CDR2 ANQGSEA, per germline. Trimming stripped 7 bases from V and 4 bases from J, with 27 bases between. The CDR3 DNA is TGCAGCGCACGAACCACTAGCAGACGGCCCCTGCCAGATACGCAGTATTTT. This gives the protein CSARTTSRRPLPDTQYF.

The genes are TRBV4-1 and TRBJ1-1; D is perhaps TRBD1 (6 bases). This CDR3 is built from 16 residues. V lost 0 bases to trimming and J lost 5 bases, with 16 bases between them. The germline V gene has CDR1 MGHRA and CDR2 YSYEKL. CDR3 protein: CASSQEGRQGKTEAFF. The CDR3 DNA follows: TGCGCCAGCAGCCAAGAAGGTCGGCAGGGGAAAACTGAAGCTTTCTTT.